This passage covers 18 T cell receptor beta chains from one sample sequenced in a study of shared clonotypes between healthy human individuals. TCRdb keeps only in-frame clones here, not all; method: immunoSEQ multiplex PCR. The table shows about 640,000 clones, with 72% occurring only once. Material: memory CD4+ T cells sorted from blood. Subset here: CD45RA-negative fraction. The receptors originated from a woman between 25 and 40 years old in good health.

The chain couples TRBV7-3 to TRBJ2-5, with D perhaps assigned TRBD1 or TRBD2 (5 bases each). There are 15 residues in the CDR3. Germline CDR1 and CDR2: SGHTA and FQGTGA. The V end was cut by 3 bases, the J end by 4 bases, with 15 bases between. CDR3 amino acids: CASSFRDAGLETQYF. Here the CDR3 DNA reads TGTGCCAGCAGCTTCCGGGACGCAGGATTAGAGACCCAGTACTTC. The full variable domain, rest sourced from reference TRBV7-3 and TRBJ2-5, is GAGVSQTPSNKVTEKGKYVELRCDPISGHTALYWYRQSLGQGPEFLIYFQGTGAADDSGLPNDRFFAVRPEGSVSTLKIQRTERGDSAVYLCASSFRDAGLETQYFGPGTRLLVL.

The rearrangement uses TRBV7-9 and TRBJ2-1, with TRBD2 as a possible D gene (6 bases). CDR3 length: 15 amino acids. Trimming left V 2 bases short and J 5 bases short, with 13 bases between. Germline V gene sequence: CDR1 SEHNR, CDR2 FQNEAQ (reference sequence). The CDR3 protein is CASSLRLGGDNEQFF. CDR3 bases: TGTGCCAGCAGCTTACGGCTAGGAGGGGACAATGAGCAGTTCTTC.

This chain joins TRBV7-8 and TRBJ2-5; no firm D call. Trimming took 7 bases from V and 4 from J, leaving 16 bases between them. The CDR3 spans 14 residues. CDR1 is SGHVS, CDR2 FQNEAQ, per germline. CDR3 sequence: CASTLRPDGETQYF. The CDR3 nucleotides are TGTGCCAGCACCCTCCGCCCTGACGGAGAGACCCAGTACTTC.

The chain uses TRBV5-4 and TRBJ2-3; D may be TRBD1 or TRBD2 (6 bases each). The length of the CDR3 is 16 residues. V was clipped by 1 base and J by 2 bases, with 14 bases between them. CDR1 is SGHNT and CDR2 is YYREEE in the germline V gene (reference sequence). In DNA, the CDR3 is TGTGCCAGCAGCTTGCTAACGGGGGCGCCCACAGATACGCAGTATTTT. This gives the protein CASSLLTGAPTDTQYF.

J is TRBJ1-5 and V is TRBV28; tentative D call: TRBD1 (6 bases). The germline V gene encodes CDR1 MDHEN and CDR2 SYDVKM. The CDR3 has 15 residues. V lost 6 bases to trimming and J lost 3 bases, with 15 bases between them. DNA of the CDR3: TGTGCCAGCAGAATCGGGGGCGACTCCAATCAGCCCCAGCATTTT. It is translated as CASRIGGDSNQPQHF.

The J gene is TRBJ2-7, the V gene TRBV12-2. TRBV12-2 is given as a pseudogene. The CDR3 contains 18 residues. CDR3 DNA: TGTGCAAGTCGCTTTACCACTACACTAATTGAGAGGGGGGACGAGCAGTACTTC. This codes for CASRFTTTLIERGDEQYF.

The rearrangement uses TRBV6-5 and TRBJ1-4, with 9 bases fitting TRBD1. The length of the CDR3 is 14 residues. J gave up 13 bases and V 6 bases, and 12 bases lay outside the gene matches. Germline V gene sequence: CDR1 MNHEY, CDR2 SVGAGI. CDR3: CASSVGQGGLRLFF. The CDR3 DNA is TGTGCCAGCAGCGTGGGACAGGGCGGTTTGCGACTGTTTTTT.

V usage is TRBV5-1 and J usage is TRBJ2-5; D is uncertain. Trimming left V 7 bases short and J 5 bases short, with 12 bases between. CDR1 and CDR2 from the germline V gene are SGHRS and YFSETQ. The CDR3 runs to 12 residues. CDR3 DNA sequence: TGCGCCAGCTCTGACTCCTTGGAGACCCAGTACTTC. It specifies CASSDSLETQYF.

This clone was detected a few times. This chain joins TRBV6-4 and TRBJ2-3; perhaps TRBD2 as D (5 bases). The CDR3 is 13 residues long. V was pared by 8 bases and J by 1 base, with 10 bases between. CDR1 MRHNA and CDR2 SNTAGT come from the germline V gene. The DNA for the CDR3 is TGTGCCAGCGACGGGGAGCGCACAGATACGCAGTATTTT. This sequence encodes CASDGERTDTQYF.

The V call is TRBV7-9, the J call TRBJ2-5, with no clear D. The CDR3 consists of 12 residues. Germline lookup yields CDR1 SEHNR and CDR2 FQNEAQ (reference sequence). Between the trimmed V and J ends, which lost 6 bases and 5 bases, there was a span of 10 bases. CDR3 amino acids: CASRSSGETQYF. CDR3 DNA: TGTGCCAGCAGGTCTAGTGGGGAGACCCAGTACTTC.

The chain recombines TRBV6-1 with TRBJ2-2; D might be TRBD2 (5 bases). CDR1 MNHNS and CDR2 SASEGT come from the germline V gene. Deletions cut 7 bases from V and 7 bases from J, with 13 bases between. The CDR3 extends over 13 amino acids. The CDR3 loop is CASIGFEGGELFF. Here the CDR3 DNA reads TGTGCCAGCATTGGTTTCGAGGGCGGGGAGCTGTTTTTT.

V gene TRBV4-2 combines with J gene TRBJ2-3; 10 bases agree with TRBD2. The CDR3 has 19 residues. Looked up from germline, CDR1 is LGHNA and CDR2 is YNFKEQ. Unmatched junction bases numbered 12, after V lost 3 bases and J lost 0 bases. The CDR3 DNA reads TGTGCCAGCAGCCACAGAGGGCTAGCGGGAGACACTAGCACAGATACGCAGTATTTT. Protein product: CASSHRGLAGDTSTDTQYF.

This chain uses TRBV6-6 with TRBJ1-4, with 8 nucleotides matching TRBD1. Germline V gives CDR1 MNHNY, CDR2 SVGAGI (reference sequence). The CDR3 covers 13 residues. V lost 6 bases to trimming and J lost 5 bases; unmatched junction nucleotides: 2. This chain's CDR3 is CASSDRGNEKLFF. CDR3 nucleotides: TGTGCCAGCAGCGACAGGGGAAATGAAAAACTGTTTTTT.

To note about this clone: A junction end diverges from the germline sequence, so it may reflect a read error. The rearrangement uses TRBV10-2 and TRBJ2-7; possibly TRBD1 for D (8 bases). Germline CDR1 is WSHSY and CDR2 is SAAADI. This CDR3 has 15 residues. The chain's CDR3 is CASSEYRGGPYEQYF. CDR3 DNA sequence: TGCGCCAGCAGCGAGTACAGGGGGGGGCCCTACGAGCAGTACTTC.

The chain employs TRBV7-2 and TRBJ2-1; TRBD1 matches 8 bases. The V segment lost 10 bases and the J segment 10 bases; nucleotides outside the gene matches: 12. CDR1 SGHTA and CDR2 FQGNSA come from the germline V gene. This CDR3 spans 13 amino acids. DNA for the CDR3: TGTGCCACCCGGGACAGGTACGATTGGGAGCAGTTCTTC. It codes for CATRDRYDWEQFF.

There are many counts of this clone. The chain uses TRBV7-3 and TRBJ2-7; D perhaps matches TRBD1 (7 bases). Per the germline V gene, CDR1 is SGHTA and CDR2 is FQGTGA. There are 14 residues in the CDR3. The ends were cut back, 3 bases at V and 5 bases at J, with 14 bases in the middle. The CDR3 region has the DNA TGTGCCAGCAGCTTTGGAGGGGGCGGCGACGAGCAGTACTTC. Protein product: CASSFGGGGDEQYF.

This chain connects TRBV27 to TRBJ2-1; 13 bases align to TRBD2. The CDR3 has 18 amino acids. Germline V gene sequence: CDR1 MNHEY, CDR2 SMNVEV (reference sequence). V gave up 3 bases and J gave up 9 bases; unmatched junction bases: 14. The CDR3 DNA sequence: TGTGCCAGCAGTTTCGTGACAGGACTAGCGGGAGAGCCCGGTGAGCAGTTCTTC. Protein sequence: CASSFVTGLAGEPGEQFF.

The chain has TRBV7-2 and TRBJ1-2; 7 bases align to TRBD1. The V segment lost 4 bases and the J segment 2 bases; nucleotides outside the gene matches: 10. Germline loops: CDR1 SGHTA, CDR2 FQGNSA. The CDR3 spans 16 residues. This CDR3 is CASSSTTRDSNYGYTF. CDR3 DNA sequence: TGTGCCAGCAGCTCGACGACACGGGACAGCAACTATGGCTACACCTTC.